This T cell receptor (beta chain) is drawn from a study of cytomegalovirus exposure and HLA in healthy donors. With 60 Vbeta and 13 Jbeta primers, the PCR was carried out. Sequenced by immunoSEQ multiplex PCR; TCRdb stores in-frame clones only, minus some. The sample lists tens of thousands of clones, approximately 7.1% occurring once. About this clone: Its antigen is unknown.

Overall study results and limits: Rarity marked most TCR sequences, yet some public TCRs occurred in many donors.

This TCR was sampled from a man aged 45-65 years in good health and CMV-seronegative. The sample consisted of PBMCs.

The chain's CDR3 is CASSVQGNRFEAFF. DNA for the CDR3: TGTGCCAGCAGTGTCCAGGGTAACAGGTTTGAAGCTTTCTTT. The gene calls are TRBV25-1 and TRBJ1-1; D may be TRBD1 (5 bases). The CDR3 consists of 14 residues. The germline V gene encodes CDR1 MGHDK and CDR2 SYGVNS. Trimming shortened V by 4 bases and J by 7 bases, and 16 bases separated the two germline ends.